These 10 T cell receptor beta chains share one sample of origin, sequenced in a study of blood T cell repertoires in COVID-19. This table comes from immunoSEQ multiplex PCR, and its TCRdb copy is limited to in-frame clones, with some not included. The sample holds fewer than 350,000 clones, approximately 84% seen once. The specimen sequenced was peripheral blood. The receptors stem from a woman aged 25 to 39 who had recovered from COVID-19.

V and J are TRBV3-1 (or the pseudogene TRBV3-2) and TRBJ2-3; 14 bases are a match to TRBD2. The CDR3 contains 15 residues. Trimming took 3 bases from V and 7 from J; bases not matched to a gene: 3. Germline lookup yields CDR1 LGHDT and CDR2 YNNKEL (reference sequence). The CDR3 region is CASSQTSGGAHTQYF. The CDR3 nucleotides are TGTGCCAGCAGCCAGACTAGCGGGGGGGCCCATACGCAGTATTTT.

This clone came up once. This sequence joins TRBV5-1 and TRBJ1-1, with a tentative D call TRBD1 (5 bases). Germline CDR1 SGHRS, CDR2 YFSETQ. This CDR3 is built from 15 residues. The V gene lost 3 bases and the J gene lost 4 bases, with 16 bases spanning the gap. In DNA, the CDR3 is TGCGCCAGCAGCTCTGCAGGGATCCAGGGCACTGAAGCTTTCTTT. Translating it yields CASSSAGIQGTEAFF.

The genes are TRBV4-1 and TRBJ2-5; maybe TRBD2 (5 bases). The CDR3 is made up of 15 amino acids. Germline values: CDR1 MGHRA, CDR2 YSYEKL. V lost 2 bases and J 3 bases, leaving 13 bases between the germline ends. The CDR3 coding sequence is TGCGCCAGCAGCCAAATAGTATACGGGGAAGAGACCCAGTACTTC. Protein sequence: CASSQIVYGEETQYF.

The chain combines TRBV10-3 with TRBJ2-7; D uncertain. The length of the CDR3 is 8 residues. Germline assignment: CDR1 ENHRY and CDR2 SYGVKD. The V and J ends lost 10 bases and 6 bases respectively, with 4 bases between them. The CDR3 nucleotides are TGTGCCAAGAGCGAGCAGTACTTC. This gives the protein CAKSEQYF.

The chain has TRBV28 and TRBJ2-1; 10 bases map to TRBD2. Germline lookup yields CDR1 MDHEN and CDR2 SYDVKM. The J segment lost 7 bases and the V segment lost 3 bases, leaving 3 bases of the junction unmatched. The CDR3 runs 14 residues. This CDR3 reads CASSLGLASNEQFF. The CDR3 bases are TGTGCCAGCAGTTTGGGACTAGCGAGTAATGAGCAGTTCTTC.

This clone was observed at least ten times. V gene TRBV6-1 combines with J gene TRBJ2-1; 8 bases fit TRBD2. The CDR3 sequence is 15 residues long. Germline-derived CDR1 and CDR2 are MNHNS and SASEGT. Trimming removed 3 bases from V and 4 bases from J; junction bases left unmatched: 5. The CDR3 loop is CASSENAGGYNEQFF. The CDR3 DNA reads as TGTGCCAGCAGTGAGAACGCGGGGGGATACAATGAGCAGTTCTTC.

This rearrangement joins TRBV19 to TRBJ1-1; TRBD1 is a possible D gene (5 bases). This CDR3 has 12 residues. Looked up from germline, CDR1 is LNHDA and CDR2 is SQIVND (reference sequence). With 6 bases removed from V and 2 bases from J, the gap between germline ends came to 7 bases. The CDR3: CASRTANTEAFF. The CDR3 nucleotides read TGTGCCAGTAGGACAGCCAACACTGAAGCTTTCTTT. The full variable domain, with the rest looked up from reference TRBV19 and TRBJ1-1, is DGGITQSPKYLFRKEGQNVTLSCEQNLNHDAMYWYRQDPGQGLRLIYYSQIVNDFQKGDIAEGYSVSREKKESFPLTVTSAQKNPTAFYLCASRTANTEAFFGQGTRLTVV.

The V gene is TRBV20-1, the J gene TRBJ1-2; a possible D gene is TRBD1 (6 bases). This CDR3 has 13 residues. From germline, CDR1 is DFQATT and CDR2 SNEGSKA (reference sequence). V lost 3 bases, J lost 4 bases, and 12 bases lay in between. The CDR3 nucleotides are TGCAGTGCTAGTTCTTTGGACAGCTATGGCTACACCTTC. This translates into CSASSLDSYGYTF.

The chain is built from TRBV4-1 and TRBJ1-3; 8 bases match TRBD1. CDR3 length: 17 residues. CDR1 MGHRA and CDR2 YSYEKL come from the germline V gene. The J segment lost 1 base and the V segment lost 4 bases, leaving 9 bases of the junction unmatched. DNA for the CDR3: TGCGCCAGCAGCCGACAGGGGATTGTGTTGTCTGGAAACACCATATATTTT. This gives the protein CASSRQGIVLSGNTIYF.

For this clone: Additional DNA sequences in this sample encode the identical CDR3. Here the CDR3 DNA reads TGTGCCAGCTCTCCGAGGGACAGCAACTATGGCTACACCTTC. Amino acid sequence: CASSPRDSNYGYTF. The J gene is TRBJ1-2, the V gene TRBV18; 7 nucleotides line up with TRBD1. The J segment lost 2 bases and the V segment lost 6 bases, leaving 6 bases of the junction unmatched. CDR3 size: 14 residues. The germline V gene encodes CDR1 KGHSH and CDR2 LQKENI.